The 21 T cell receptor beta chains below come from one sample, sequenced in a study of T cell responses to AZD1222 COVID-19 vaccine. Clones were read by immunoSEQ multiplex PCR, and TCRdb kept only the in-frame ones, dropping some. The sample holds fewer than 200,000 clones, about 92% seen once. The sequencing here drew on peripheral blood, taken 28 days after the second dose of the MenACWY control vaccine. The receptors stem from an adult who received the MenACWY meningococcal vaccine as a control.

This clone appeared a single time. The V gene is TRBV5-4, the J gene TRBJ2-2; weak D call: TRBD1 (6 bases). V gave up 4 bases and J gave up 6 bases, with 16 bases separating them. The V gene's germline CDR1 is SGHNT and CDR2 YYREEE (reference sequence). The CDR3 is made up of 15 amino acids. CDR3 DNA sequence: TGTGCCAGCAGCACCGGGACCTGGACAGCCGGGGAGCTGTTTTTT. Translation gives CASSTGTWTAGELFF.

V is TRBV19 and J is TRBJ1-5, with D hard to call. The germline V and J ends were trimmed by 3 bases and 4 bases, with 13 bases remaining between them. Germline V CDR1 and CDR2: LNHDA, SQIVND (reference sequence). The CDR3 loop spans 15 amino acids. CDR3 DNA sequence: TGTGCCAGTAGTATGGATGCAGGCGTTAATCAGCCCCAGCATTTT. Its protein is CASSMDAGVNQPQHF. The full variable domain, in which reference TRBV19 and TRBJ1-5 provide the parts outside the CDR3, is DGGITQSPKYLFRKEGQNVTLSCEQNLNHDAMYWYRQDPGQGLRLIYYSQIVNDFQKGDIAEGYSVSREKKESFPLTVTSAQKNPTAFYLCASSMDAGVNQPQHFGDGTRLSIL.

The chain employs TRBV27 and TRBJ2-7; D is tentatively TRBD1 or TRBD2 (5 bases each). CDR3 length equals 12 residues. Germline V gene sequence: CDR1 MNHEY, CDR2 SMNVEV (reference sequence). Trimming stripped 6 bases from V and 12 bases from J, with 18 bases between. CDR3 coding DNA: TGTGCCAGCAGCTCGCCGGGGACGGTGCGGTACTTC. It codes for CASSSPGTVRYF.

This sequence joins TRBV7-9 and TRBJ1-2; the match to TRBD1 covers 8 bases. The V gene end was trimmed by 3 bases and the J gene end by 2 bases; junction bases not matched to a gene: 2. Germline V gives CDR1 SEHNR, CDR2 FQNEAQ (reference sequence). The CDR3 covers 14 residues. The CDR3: CASSFGTGNYGYTF. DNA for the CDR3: TGTGCCAGCAGCTTTGGGACAGGCAACTATGGCTACACCTTC. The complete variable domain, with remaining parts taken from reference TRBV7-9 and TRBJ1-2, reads DTGVSQNPRHKITKRGQNVTFRCDPISEHNRLYWYRQTLGQGPEFLTYFQNEAQLEKSRLLSDRFSAERPKGSFSTLEIQRTEQGDSAMYLCASSFGTGNYGYTFGSGTRLTVV.

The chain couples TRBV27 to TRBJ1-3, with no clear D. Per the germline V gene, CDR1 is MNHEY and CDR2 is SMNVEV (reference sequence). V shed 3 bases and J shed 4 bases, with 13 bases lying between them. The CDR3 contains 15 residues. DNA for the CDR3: TGTGCCAGCAGTTTCCTGCCCCTCTTAGGAAACACCATATATTTT. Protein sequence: CASSFLPLLGNTIYF.

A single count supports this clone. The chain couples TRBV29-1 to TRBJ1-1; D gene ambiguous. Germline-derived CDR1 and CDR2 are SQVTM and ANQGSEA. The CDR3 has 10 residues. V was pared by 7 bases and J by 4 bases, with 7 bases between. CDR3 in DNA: TGCAGCGCCGCCCCCACTGAAGCTTTCTTT. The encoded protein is CSAAPTEAFF.

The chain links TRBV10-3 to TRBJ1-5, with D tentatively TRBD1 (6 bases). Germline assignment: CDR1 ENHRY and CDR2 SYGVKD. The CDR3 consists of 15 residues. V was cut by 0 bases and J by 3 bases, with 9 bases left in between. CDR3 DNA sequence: TGTGCCATCAGTGAGTCGATGGGGGCCAATCAGCCCCAGCATTTT. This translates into CAISESMGANQPQHF.

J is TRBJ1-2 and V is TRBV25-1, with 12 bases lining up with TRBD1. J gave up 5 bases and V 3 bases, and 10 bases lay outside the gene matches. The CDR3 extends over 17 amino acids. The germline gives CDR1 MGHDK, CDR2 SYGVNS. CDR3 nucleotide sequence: TGTGCCAGCAGTGATCCCGGGACAGGGGGCGGCTGGTATGGCTACACCTTC. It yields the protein CASSDPGTGGGWYGYTF.

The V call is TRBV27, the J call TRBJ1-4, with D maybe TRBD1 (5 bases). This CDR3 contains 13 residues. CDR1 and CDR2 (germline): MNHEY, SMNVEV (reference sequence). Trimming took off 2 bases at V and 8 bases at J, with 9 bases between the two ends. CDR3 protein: CASSLREGEKLFF. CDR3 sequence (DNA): TGTGCCAGCAGTTTACGGGAGGGGGAAAAACTGTTTTTT.

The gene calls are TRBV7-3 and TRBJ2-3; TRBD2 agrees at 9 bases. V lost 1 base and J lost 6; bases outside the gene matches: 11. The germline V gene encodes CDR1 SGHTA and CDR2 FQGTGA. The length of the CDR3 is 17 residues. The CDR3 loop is CASSLKRGSGRGDTQYF. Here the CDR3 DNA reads TGTGCCAGCAGCTTAAAGAGGGGTAGCGGGAGAGGGGATACGCAGTATTTT.

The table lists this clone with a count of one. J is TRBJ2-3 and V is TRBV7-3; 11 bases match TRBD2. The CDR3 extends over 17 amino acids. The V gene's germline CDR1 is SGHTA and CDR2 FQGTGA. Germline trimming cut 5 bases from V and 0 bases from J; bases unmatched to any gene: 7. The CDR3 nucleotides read TGTGCCAGCAGCAGTAGCGGGAGGGGGTTTAGCACAGATACGCAGTATTTT. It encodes CASSSSGRGFSTDTQYF. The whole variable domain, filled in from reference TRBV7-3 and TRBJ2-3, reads GAGVSQTPSNKVTEKGKYVELRCDPISGHTALYWYRQSLGQGPEFLIYFQGTGAADDSGLPNDRFFAVRPEGSVSTLKIQRTERGDSAVYLCASSSSGRGFSTDTQYFGPGTRLTVL.

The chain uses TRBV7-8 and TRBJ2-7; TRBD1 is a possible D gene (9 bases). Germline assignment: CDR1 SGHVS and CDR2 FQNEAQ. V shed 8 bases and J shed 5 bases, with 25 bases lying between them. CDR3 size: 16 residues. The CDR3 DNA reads TGTGCCAGCGAAGCGGGGGCGGGACAGGGTAATAACGAGCAGTACTTC. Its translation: CASEAGAGQGNNEQYF.

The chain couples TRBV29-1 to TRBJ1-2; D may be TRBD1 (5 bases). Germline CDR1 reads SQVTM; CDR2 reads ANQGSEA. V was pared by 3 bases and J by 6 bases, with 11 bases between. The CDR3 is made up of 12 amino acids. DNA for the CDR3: TGCAGCGTTGAGGGGCAAGGGAATGGCTACACCTTC. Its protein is CSVEGQGNGYTF.

The chain's CDR3 is CASSQRALSGNTIYF. CDR3 coding DNA: TGTGCCAGCAGTCAGAGAGCCCTCTCTGGAAACACCATATATTTT. The V and J genes are TRBV6-2 or TRBV6-3 and TRBJ1-3; D is uncertain. This CDR3 spans 15 amino acids. Trimming left V 5 bases short and J 0 bases short, with 11 bases between. Germline CDR1 MNHEY, CDR2 SVGEGT.

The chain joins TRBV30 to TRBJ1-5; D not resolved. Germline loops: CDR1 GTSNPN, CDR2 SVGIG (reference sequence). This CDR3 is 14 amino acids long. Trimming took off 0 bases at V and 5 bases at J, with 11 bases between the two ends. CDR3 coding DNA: TGTGCCTGGAGTGTAGGCCGGCGGGATCAGCCCCAGCATTTT. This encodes CAWSVGRRDQPQHF.

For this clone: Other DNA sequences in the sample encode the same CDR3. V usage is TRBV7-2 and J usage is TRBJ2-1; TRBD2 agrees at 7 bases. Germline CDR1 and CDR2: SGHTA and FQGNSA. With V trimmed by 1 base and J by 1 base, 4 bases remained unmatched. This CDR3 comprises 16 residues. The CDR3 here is CASSLVPGGSYNEQFF. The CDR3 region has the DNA TGTGCCAGCAGCTTAGTTCCGGGAGGATCCTACAATGAGCAGTTCTTC.

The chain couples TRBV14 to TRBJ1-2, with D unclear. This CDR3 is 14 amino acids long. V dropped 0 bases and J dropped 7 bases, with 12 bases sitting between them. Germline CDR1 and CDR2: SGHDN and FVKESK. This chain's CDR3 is CASSQDFGFSGYTF. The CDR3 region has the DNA TGTGCCAGCAGCCAAGATTTTGGGTTTTCTGGCTACACCTTC.

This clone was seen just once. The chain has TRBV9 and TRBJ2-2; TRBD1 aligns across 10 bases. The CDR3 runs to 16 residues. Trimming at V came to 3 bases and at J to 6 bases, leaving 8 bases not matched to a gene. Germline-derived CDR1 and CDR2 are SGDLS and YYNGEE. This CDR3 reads CASSATGTGAPGELFF. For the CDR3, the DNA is TGTGCCAGCAGCGCGACCGGGACAGGGGCCCCCGGGGAGCTGTTTTTT. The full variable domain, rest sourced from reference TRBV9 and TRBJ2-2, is DSGVTQTPKHLITATGQRVTLRCSPRSGDLSVYWYQQSLDQGLQFLIQYYNGEERAKGNILERFSAQQFPDLHSELNLSSLELGDSALYFCASSATGTGAPGELFFGEGSRLTVL.

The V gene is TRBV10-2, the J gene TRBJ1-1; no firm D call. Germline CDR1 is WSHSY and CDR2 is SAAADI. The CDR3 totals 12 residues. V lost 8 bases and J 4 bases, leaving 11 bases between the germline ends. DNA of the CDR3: TGCGCCAGCGGGGAAATTTCCACTGAAGCTTTCTTT. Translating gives CASGEISTEAFF.

CDR3 protein: CASSLESDQPYEQYF. In nucleotides, the CDR3 is TGTGCCAGCAGTTTAGAGTCCGACCAACCCTACGAGCAGTACTTC. This chain uses TRBV28 with TRBJ2-7; D gene uncertain. The CDR3 runs 15 residues. With 2 bases removed from V and 2 bases from J, the gap between germline ends came to 13 bases. Germline CDR1 reads MDHEN; CDR2 reads SYDVKM.

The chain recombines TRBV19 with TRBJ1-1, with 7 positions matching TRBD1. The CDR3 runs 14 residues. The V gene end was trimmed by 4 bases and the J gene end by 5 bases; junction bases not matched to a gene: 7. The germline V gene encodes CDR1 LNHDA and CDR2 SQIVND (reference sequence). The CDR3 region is CASSNRQGGTEAFF. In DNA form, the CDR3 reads TGTGCCAGTAGTAATAGACAGGGCGGAACTGAAGCTTTCTTT. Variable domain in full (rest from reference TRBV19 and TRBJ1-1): DGGITQSPKYLFRKEGQNVTLSCEQNLNHDAMYWYRQDPGQGLRLIYYSQIVNDFQKGDIAEGYSVSREKKESFPLTVTSAQKNPTAFYLCASSNRQGGTEAFFGQGTRLTVV.